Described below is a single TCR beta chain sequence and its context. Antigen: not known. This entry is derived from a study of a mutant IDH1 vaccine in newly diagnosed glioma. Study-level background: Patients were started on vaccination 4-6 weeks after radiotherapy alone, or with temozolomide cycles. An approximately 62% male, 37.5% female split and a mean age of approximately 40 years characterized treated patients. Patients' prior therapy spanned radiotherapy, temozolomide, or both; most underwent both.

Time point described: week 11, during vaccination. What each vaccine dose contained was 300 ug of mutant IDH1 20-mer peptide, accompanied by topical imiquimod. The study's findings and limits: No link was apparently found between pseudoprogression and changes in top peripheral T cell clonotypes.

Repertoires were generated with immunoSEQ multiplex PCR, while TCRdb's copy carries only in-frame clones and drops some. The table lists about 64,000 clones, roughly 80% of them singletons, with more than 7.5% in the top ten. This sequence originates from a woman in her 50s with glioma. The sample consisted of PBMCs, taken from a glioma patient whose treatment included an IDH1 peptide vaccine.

The CDR3 is CASSLGGTAKNIQYF. DNA of the CDR3: TGTGCCAGCAGCTTGGGGGGTACAGCCAAAAACATTCAGTACTTC. The V and J genes are TRBV5-6 and TRBJ2-4; D uncertain. CDR1 and CDR2 from the germline V gene are SGHDT and YYEEEE. This CDR3 has 15 residues. V lost 0 bases to trimming and J lost 0 bases, with 7 bases between them. Full variable domain (missing parts from reference TRBV5-6 and TRBJ2-4): DAGVTQSPTHLIKTRGQQVTLRCSPKSGHDTVSWYQQALGQGPQFIFQYYEEEERQRGNFPDRFSGHQFPNYSSELNVNALLLGDSALYLCASSLGGTAKNIQYFGAGTRLSVL.